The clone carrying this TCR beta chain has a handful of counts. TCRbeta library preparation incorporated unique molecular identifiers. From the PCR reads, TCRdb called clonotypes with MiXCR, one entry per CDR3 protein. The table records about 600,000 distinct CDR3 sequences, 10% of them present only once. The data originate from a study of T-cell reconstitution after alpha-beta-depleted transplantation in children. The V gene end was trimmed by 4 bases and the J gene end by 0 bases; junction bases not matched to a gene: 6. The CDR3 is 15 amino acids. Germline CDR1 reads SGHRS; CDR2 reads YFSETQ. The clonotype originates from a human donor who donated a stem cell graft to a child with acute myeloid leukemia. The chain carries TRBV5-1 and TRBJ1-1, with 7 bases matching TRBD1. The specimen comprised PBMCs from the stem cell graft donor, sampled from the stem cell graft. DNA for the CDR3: TGCGCCAGCAGCCGGGACAGCTCCATGAACACTGAAGCTTTCTTT. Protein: CASSRDSSMNTEAFF.